One sample yielded the 23 T cell receptor beta chains listed below, sequenced in a study of neoadjuvant anti-PD-1 for oral cavity cancer. Stated time point: after neoadjuvant nivolumab, at surgical resection. Profiled with immunoSEQ multiplex PCR; TCRdb holds only in-frame clones, not every one. The sample includes more than 12,000 clones, roughly 34% of them seen just once. The input for sequencing was tumor tissue, taken after nivolumab (anti-PD-1) treatment. Receptor source: a person between 40 and 85 years old with oral cavity squamous cell carcinoma.

This clone has more than one count but fewer than ten. The V call is TRBV9, the J call TRBJ1-2, with 8 bases identical to TRBD1. Germline lookup yields CDR1 SGDLS and CDR2 YYNGEE. The CDR3 spans 15 residues. Trimming took 0 bases from V and 8 from J; bases not matched to a gene: 9. The CDR3 sequence is CASSVAGQGVDGYTF. The CDR3 DNA is TGTGCCAGCAGCGTAGCAGGACAGGGTGTTGACGGCTACACCTTC.

This clone has only a few counts. The chain combines TRBV19 with TRBJ2-1; 7 bases are a match to TRBD1. The CDR3 contains 13 residues. Germline V gene lookup returns CDR1 LNHDA and CDR2 SQIVND (reference sequence). Trimming at V came to 11 bases and at J to 6 bases, leaving 10 bases not matched to a gene. CDR3 region: CAVGQYYSNEQFF. CDR3 DNA: TGTGCCGTGGGACAGTACTACTCCAATGAGCAGTTCTTC.

In its sample, this clone was seen a few times. This chain uses TRBV7-8 with TRBJ1-5, with D maybe TRBD1 (6 bases). CDR1 is SGHVS, CDR2 FQNEAQ, per germline. V dropped 1 base and J dropped 5 bases, with 12 bases sitting between them. The CDR3 contains 15 residues. The CDR3 loop is CASSLDRAGDQPQHF. CDR3 sequence (DNA): TGTGCCAGCAGCTTAGACAGGGCGGGAGATCAGCCCCAGCATTTT.

Sample share makes this clone medium-sized. The chain combines TRBV19 with TRBJ2-1; 14 positions agree with TRBD2. The CDR3 totals 15 residues. Germline V lookup: CDR1 LNHDA, CDR2 SQIVND (reference sequence). After removal of 1 base from V and 10 bases from J, the junction contained 3 bases not matched to a gene. CDR3 nucleotides: TGTGCCAGTAGTATAGGACTAGCGGGGGGGCACGAGCAGTTCTTC. Its translation: CASSIGLAGGHEQFF.

The J gene is TRBJ1-1, the V gene TRBV6-1; D is unclear. Germline V gives CDR1 MNHNS, CDR2 SASEGT. There are 14 residues in the CDR3. The V end was cut by 5 bases, the J end by 1 base, with 11 bases between. The CDR3, as DNA: TGTGCCAGCAGTCCAGACATCCCGAACACTGAAGCTTTCTTT. Translating gives CASSPDIPNTEAFF.

This clone was counted at least ten times. The V call is TRBV15, the J call TRBJ2-1, with D hard to call. Trimming pared 4 bases from V and 5 bases from J, leaving 12 bases between. Germline assignment: CDR1 LNHNV and CDR2 YYDKDF (reference sequence). This CDR3 has 14 residues. The CDR3 nucleotides are TGTGCCACCAGCACCCTAAGTGGCCACAATGAGCAGTTCTTC. Its translation is CATSTLSGHNEQFF.

In its sample, this clone was seen many times. This chain uses TRBV4-3 with TRBJ2-1; D may be TRBD2 (6 bases). Per the germline V gene, CDR1 is LGHNA and CDR2 is YSLEER. V dropped 3 bases and J dropped 3 bases, with 15 bases sitting between them. This CDR3 is built from 16 residues. The CDR3 loop reads CASSQSSAGGYNEQFF. CDR3 DNA sequence: TGCGCCAGCAGCCAGTCCTCAGCGGGCGGCTACAATGAGCAGTTCTTC.

This clone was observed a handful of times. The chain links TRBV7-2 to TRBJ2-1, with 7 bases that match TRBD1. This CDR3 has 15 residues. Germline CDR1 is SGHTA and CDR2 is FQGNSA. Losses at the gene ends were 0 bases for V and 4 bases for J; bases not matched to a gene: 3. CDR3 sequence reads: CASSLAQGVYNEQFF. As DNA, the CDR3 is TGTGCCAGCAGCTTAGCTCAGGGGGTGTACAATGAGCAGTTCTTC.

Written as DNA, the CDR3 is TGCGCCAGCAGCGTTAGCGGGGGGCCCCAAGAGACCCAGTACTTC. Protein product: CASSVSGGPQETQYF. The chain carries TRBV5-1 and TRBJ2-5; 10 bases are shared with TRBD2. This CDR3 is built from 15 residues. With V trimmed by 4 bases and J by 1 base, 4 bases remained unmatched. The V gene's germline CDR1 is SGHRS and CDR2 YFSETQ. Combining the CDR3 with reference TRBV5-1 and TRBJ2-5 gives the whole variable domain KAGVTQTPRYLIKTRGQQVTLSCSPISGHRSVSWYQQTPGQGLQFLFEYFSETQRNKGNFPGRFSGRQFSNSRSEMNVSTLELGDSALYLCASSVSGGPQETQYFGPGTRLLVL.

The table lists this clone with a few counts. The chain combines TRBV4-3 with TRBJ1-2; D gene unclear. Germline V gives CDR1 LGHNA, CDR2 YSLEER. The CDR3 is 12 amino acids. The V gene lost 0 bases and the J gene lost 3 bases, with 2 bases spanning the gap. In DNA form, the CDR3 reads TGCGCCAGCAGCCAAGAGGACTATGGCTACACCTTC. Translating gives CASSQEDYGYTF.

This clone has just a few counts. CDR3 in amino acids: CASARPIGGANTGELFF. In nucleotides, the CDR3 is TGTGCTAGTGCAAGGCCCATCGGAGGGGCGAACACCGGGGAGCTGTTTTTT. This rearrangement joins TRBV12-5 to TRBJ2-2; D might be TRBD2 (6 bases). CDR3 length equals 17 residues. Per germline, CDR1 LGHNT and CDR2 FRNRAP. V lost 7 bases and J lost 0, with 18 bases in between.

This chain uses TRBV7-6 with TRBJ1-4, with unresolved D. CDR1 and CDR2 (germline): SGHVS, FNYEAQ. Trimming stripped 2 bases from V and 1 base from J, with 8 bases between. The CDR3 covers 15 residues. CDR3 nucleotides: TGTGCCAGCAGCTTACGAGGGAGAACTAATGAAAAACTGTTTTTT. Translated: CASSLRGRTNEKLFF.

The CDR3 loop reads CASSEQENTGELFF. Written as DNA, the CDR3 is TGTGCCAGCAGTGAACAGGAGAACACCGGGGAGCTGTTTTTT. The chain is built from TRBV6-1 and TRBJ2-2; no reliable D call. The CDR3 extends over 14 amino acids. V was trimmed by 2 bases and J by 1 base, leaving 5 bases between them. Germline CDR1 and CDR2: MNHNS and SASEGT.

This clone was seen more than once but under ten times. The rearrangement links TRBV19 to TRBJ2-7; the D is unclear. V was clipped by 6 bases and J by 7 bases, with 16 bases between them. The CDR3 is 13 amino acids. The germline V gene encodes CDR1 LNHDA and CDR2 SQIVND (reference sequence). CDR3 DNA sequence: TGTGCCAGTAGCTTTAACCCTATGATGGAGCAGTACTTC. Translated: CASSFNPMMEQYF.

The chain combines TRBV27 with TRBJ2-1; no definite D call. Trimming took 3 bases from V and 1 from J, leaving 7 bases between them. Germline V CDR1 and CDR2: MNHEY, SMNVEV (reference sequence). This CDR3 has 14 residues. CDR3 sequence (DNA): TGTGCCAGCAGTTTTTCGGTTTCCTACAATGAGCAGTTCTTC. As protein: CASSFSVSYNEQFF.

V and J are TRBV7-2 and TRBJ1-3; D unresolved. CDR1 SGHTA and CDR2 FQGNSA come from the germline V gene. Trimming pared 8 bases from V and 0 bases from J, leaving 14 bases between. The CDR3 sequence is 15 residues long. CDR3 region: CASHPNCCSGNTIYF. The CDR3 DNA reads TGTGCCAGCCACCCGAACTGCTGCTCTGGAAACACCATATATTTT.

The chain links TRBV7-6 to TRBJ2-5; D possibly uses TRBD1 or TRBD2 (5 bases each). The CDR3 loop spans 14 amino acids. V was shortened by 4 bases and J by 5 bases, with 14 bases between the two germline ends. Germline-derived CDR1 and CDR2 are SGHVS and FNYEAQ. DNA for the CDR3: TGTGCCAGCAGCTCCGGGACCGCGACGGAGACCCAGTACTTC. Amino acids: CASSSGTATETQYF.

This clone was counted a few times. The rearrangement joins TRBV18 to TRBJ2-1; 8 nucleotides align to TRBD2. CDR3 size: 14 residues. Germline V gene lookup returns CDR1 KGHSH and CDR2 LQKENI. V shed 8 bases and J 4 bases; nucleotides not matched to a gene: 7. In DNA, the CDR3 is TGTGCCAGCCTCAGCGGGGGCCAATACAATGAGCAGTTCTTC. It is translated as CASLSGGQYNEQFF.

The chain has TRBV7-8 and TRBJ1-1; TRBD1 might be the D (5 bases). CDR1 is SGHVS, CDR2 FQNEAQ, per germline. The CDR3 contains 13 residues. V lost 1 base to trimming and J lost 6 bases, with 9 bases between them. CDR3 amino acids: CASSLDRRPEAFF. In DNA form, the CDR3 reads TGTGCCAGCAGCTTAGACAGGAGGCCTGAAGCTTTCTTT.

The rearrangement links TRBV6-1 to TRBJ2-7; possibly TRBD2 for D (6 bases). The V gene's germline CDR1 is MNHNS and CDR2 SASEGT. The germline V and J ends were trimmed by 10 bases and 2 bases, with 15 bases remaining between them. The CDR3 runs to 13 residues. CDR3 region: CATRRGDAYEQYF. CDR3 bases: TGTGCCACCCGGCGGGGCGATGCCTACGAGCAGTACTTC.

The J gene is TRBJ2-7, the V gene TRBV6-6, with D tentatively TRBD1 (5 bases). V was cut by 2 bases and J by 2 bases, with 7 bases left in between. The germline gives CDR1 MNHNY, CDR2 SVGAGI (reference sequence). CDR3 length equals 13 residues. The CDR3 spells CASSYGAPYEQYF. The CDR3 DNA follows: TGTGCCAGCAGTTACGGGGCCCCCTACGAGCAGTACTTC.

Only a few counts were recorded for this clone. The CDR3 here is CASSLSRGTGANVLTF. In DNA, the CDR3 is TGTGCCAGCAGTTTGTCGAGGGGGACTGGGGCCAACGTCCTGACTTTC. The chain employs TRBV28 and TRBJ2-6, with a tentative D call TRBD1 (6 bases). The CDR3 is 16 residues long. With 3 bases removed from V and 2 bases from J, the gap between germline ends came to 11 bases. Germline V gene sequence: CDR1 MDHEN, CDR2 SYDVKM.

This clone has just a few counts. The chain links TRBV5-1 to TRBJ2-5; 7 nucleotides agree with TRBD2. V was pared by 4 bases and J by 2 bases, with 5 bases of the junction left unmatched. Per the germline V gene, CDR1 is SGHRS and CDR2 is YFSETQ. The CDR3 totals 14 residues. Here the CDR3 DNA reads TGCGCCAGCAGCGTCCGCGGGGGACAAGAGACCCAGTACTTC. It specifies CASSVRGGQETQYF.